This T cell receptor (beta chain) was obtained from a study of T cell repertoires in cytomegalovirus infection. Study-wide background: Newly reported HLA-C-restricted and thoroughly characterized HLA-B-restricted CMV epitopes were employed. It was the public TCR beta signatures that indicated both CMV infection and matching HLA type. Study-wide findings and caveats: Summed public TCR beta family frequency identified CMV carriers bearing the relevant HLA. The ex vivo response was dominated by HLA-C-restricted CMV-specific TCR beta clonotypes.

TCRdb reprocessed the reads via MiXCR and lists one record per CDR3 protein. The sample carries about 100,000 distinct CDR3 sequences, 25% to 35% recorded once. This CDR3 region has 15 residues. The germline V gene encodes CDR1 SGHNT and CDR2 YYREEE (reference sequence). This clonotype appeared a few times. What it binds is unknown. One junction end does not reproduce the germline sequence, and a read error may be involved. Sequencing was performed on CD8+ T cells from cultured PBMCs, taken from culture after CMV antigen stimulation. This sequence was found in a human donor in good health (CMV status not recorded). Some clones in this sample may be carry-over from other donors' samples. V gene TRBV5-4 combines with J gene TRBJ1-2; D is possibly TRBD1 (5 bases). CDR3 in DNA: TGTGCCAGCAGATTGGATAGGGGTGCGAACTATGGCTACACCTTC. This gives the protein CASRLDRGANYGYTF. Based on the CDR3 plus reference TRBV5-4 and TRBJ1-2, the full variable domain is ETGVTQSPTHLIKTRGQQVTLRCSSQSGHNTVSWYQQALGQGPQFIFQYYREEENGRGNFPPRFSGLQFPNYSSELNVNALELDDSALYLCASRLDRGANYGYTFGSGTRLTVV.